The rows below give T cell receptor beta chains drawn from one sample of a study of cytomegalovirus exposure and HLA in healthy donors. The data were produced by immunoSEQ multiplex PCR, yet TCRdb's version contains in-frame clones alone and is incomplete. In the table there are 150,000 to 200,000 clones, roughly 85% of which are singletons. Sequencing input: PBMCs. The receptors were sampled from a woman aged 45-65 years in good health and CMV-seronegative. Each CDR3 is given with its conserved first and last residue. D genes are given only for firm matches. Not every row has a clone size; where given, it reads once, few, many or a size class.

CDR3nt: TGTGCCAGCTCACCACTGTCCCTAGCGGGGTCATACAATGAGCAGTTCTTC
CDR3aa: CASSPLSLAGSYNEQFF
d_gene: TRBD2
abundance: -
j_gene: TRBJ2-1
v_gene: TRBV18

CDR3nt: TGTGCCAGCACCTCTAGGGGACAGAGTTATCAGCCCCAGCATTTT
CDR3aa: CASTSRGQSYQPQHF
d_gene: TRBD1
abundance: -
j_gene: TRBJ1-5
v_gene: TRBV28

CDR3nt: TGTGCCAGCAGGGTGGGGACAGGGTACACTGAAGCTTTCTTT
CDR3aa: CASRVGTGYTEAFF
d_gene: TRBD1
abundance: -
j_gene: TRBJ1-1
v_gene: TRBV28

CDR3nt: TGTGCCTGGACGGGACTCGGCAATCAGCCCCAGCATTTT
CDR3aa: CAWTGLGNQPQHF
d_gene: -
abundance: -
j_gene: TRBJ1-5
v_gene: TRBV30

CDR3nt: TGTGCCAGCAAGCGGGACAGGGGGCGTGTGACTGAAGCTTTCTTT
CDR3aa: CASKRDRGRVTEAFF
d_gene: TRBD1
abundance: -
j_gene: TRBJ1-1
v_gene: TRBV2

CDR3nt: TGTGCCAGCAGTGAACCGGGAGAGGGAAACACCATATATTTT
CDR3aa: CASSEPGEGNTIYF
d_gene: -
abundance: -
j_gene: TRBJ1-3
v_gene: TRBV2

CDR3nt: TGTGCCAGAAGTCAAACGGACAGGGGGCCAGGATATGGCTACACCTTC
CDR3aa: CARSQTDRGPGYGYTF
d_gene: TRBD1
abundance: -
j_gene: TRBJ1-2
v_gene: TRBV5-3

CDR3nt: TGTGCCAGTAGTCCACAAGGGGGGGGGAGATACAATGAGCAGTTCTTC
CDR3aa: CASSPQGGGRYNEQFF
d_gene: -
abundance: -
j_gene: TRBJ2-1
v_gene: TRBV19

CDR3nt: TGTGCCAGTAGTTCAATCGGGACAGGGGACCAGCCCCAGCATTTT
CDR3aa: CASSSIGTGDQPQHF
d_gene: TRBD1
abundance: -
j_gene: TRBJ1-5
v_gene: TRBV19

CDR3nt: TGTGCCTGGAGTGTAATCGACAGGGGGCTTTCACCCCTCCACTTT
CDR3aa: CAWSVIDRGLSPLHF
d_gene: TRBD1
abundance: few
j_gene: TRBJ1-6
v_gene: TRBV30

CDR3nt: TGTGCCAGCAGTGATTTTCGGCTAGCGGACTACGAGCAGTACTTC
CDR3aa: CASSDFRLADYEQYF
d_gene: TRBD2
abundance: -
j_gene: TRBJ2-7
v_gene: TRBV2

CDR3nt: TGCGCCAGCAGCCCGGGACAGGGGTACAATGAGCAGTTCTTC
CDR3aa: CASSPGQGYNEQFF
d_gene: TRBD1
abundance: -
j_gene: TRBJ2-1
v_gene: TRBV5-1

CDR3nt: TGTGCCAGCAGTTCGCGGACAGACTATGGCTACACCTTC
CDR3aa: CASSSRTDYGYTF
d_gene: -
abundance: -
j_gene: TRBJ1-2
v_gene: TRBV27

CDR3nt: TGTGCCAGTAGTTCACAGTCCCATCCCATGAACACTGAAGCTTTCTTT
CDR3aa: CASSSQSHPMNTEAFF
d_gene: -
abundance: -
j_gene: TRBJ1-1
v_gene: TRBV19

CDR3nt: TGTGCCAGCAGTTTAGTCCGGGTCAGGGGGAACTATGGCTACACCTTC
CDR3aa: CASSLVRVRGNYGYTF
d_gene: TRBD1
abundance: -
j_gene: TRBJ1-2
v_gene: TRBV27

CDR3nt: TGTGCCAGCAGTCCCCCGGGACAGTACGAGCAGTACTTC
CDR3aa: CASSPPGQYEQYF
d_gene: TRBD1
abundance: once
j_gene: TRBJ2-7
v_gene: TRBV28

CDR3nt: TGTGCCAGCAGCTTTTTAAGGCCCGGACAGGGGAAAGGTGGCACTGAAGCTTTCTTT
CDR3aa: CASSFLRPGQGKGGTEAFF
d_gene: TRBD1
abundance: -
j_gene: TRBJ1-1
v_gene: TRBV5-4

CDR3nt: TGCAGCGTTGTACTGCGGTCAGAGACCCAGTACTTC
CDR3aa: CSVVLRSETQYF
d_gene: -
abundance: -
j_gene: TRBJ2-5
v_gene: TRBV29-1

CDR3nt: TGCGCCAGCAGCCGCCAGGGGGATACGCAGTATTTT
CDR3aa: CASSRQGDTQYF
d_gene: -
abundance: -
j_gene: TRBJ2-3
v_gene: TRBV5-1

CDR3nt: TGCGCCAGCACCCCCGGGGTAAGGGGGCGATACACTGAAGCTTTCTTT
CDR3aa: CASTPGVRGRYTEAFF
d_gene: TRBD1
abundance: -
j_gene: TRBJ1-1
v_gene: TRBV4-1

CDR3nt: TGCGCCAGCAGCCAAGTTGACACAGGGGGCGAGACCCAGTACTTC
CDR3aa: CASSQVDTGGETQYF
d_gene: TRBD1
abundance: -
j_gene: TRBJ2-5
v_gene: TRBV4-3

CDR3nt: TGTGCCAGCAGTTACGAGACAGGGCGGGAGCAGTACTTC
CDR3aa: CASSYETGREQYF
d_gene: TRBD1
abundance: -
j_gene: TRBJ2-7
v_gene: TRBV6-5

CDR3nt: TGTGCCAGCAGTTACTCTGCGGGATCATACGAGCAGTACTTC
CDR3aa: CASSYSAGSYEQYF
d_gene: -
abundance: once
j_gene: TRBJ2-7
v_gene: TRBV6-6

CDR3nt: TGTGCCAGCTCATCAGGGGCGGGCAATCAGCCCCAGCATTTT
CDR3aa: CASSSGAGNQPQHF
d_gene: -
abundance: -
j_gene: TRBJ1-5
v_gene: TRBV18

CDR3nt: TGTGCCAGCAGTGTTGGGGCAGGGGGAAACTATGGCTACACCTTC
CDR3aa: CASSVGAGGNYGYTF
d_gene: TRBD1
abundance: few
j_gene: TRBJ1-2
v_gene: TRBV6-4